The 24 T cell receptor beta chains in this list originate from one sample, sequenced in a study of CD8 T cells in Susac syndrome (dated by TCRdb to 2018 to 2020). Library preparation was by the immunoSEQ multiplex PCR assay. RNA was extracted with the RNeasy kit and roughly 0.45 to 1 ug was reverse transcribed using random hexamers. TCRdb trimmed public reads at Q25 via fastp, called clones via MiXCR and kept in-frame beta chains. Entries are consolidated by CDR3 protein sequence, retaining the most common genes and DNA. The table for this sample lists 160,000 or so distinct CDR3 sequences; about 91% of them were counted only once. Of the sample, around 0.08% is held by the ten largest clones. The sample taken for sequencing was CD4+ T cells from PBMCs. Receptors originate from a human donor in good health.

The chain links TRBV6-2 or TRBV6-3 to TRBJ1-5; weak D call: TRBD1 (6 bases). CDR1 and CDR2 from the germline V gene are MNHEY and SVGEGT. The CDR3 extends over 15 amino acids. Trimming took off 0 bases at V and 5 bases at J, with 11 bases between the two ends. CDR3 protein: CASSYSRRTDQPQHF. The CDR3 coding sequence is TGTGCCAGCAGTTACTCTCGGCGGACAGATCAGCCCCAGCATTTT.

The chain combines TRBV2 with TRBJ1-4; unclear D gene. With 8 bases removed from V and 3 bases from J, the gap between germline ends came to 16 bases. The CDR3 runs to 15 residues. Germline CDR1 and CDR2: SNHLY and FYNNEI. CDR3 protein: CASGARWRANEKLFF. In DNA form, the CDR3 reads TGTGCCAGCGGAGCACGGTGGAGGGCTAATGAAAAACTGTTTTTT.

The chain has TRBV6-4 and TRBJ1-2; the D is unclear. CDR3 length: 12 amino acids. Deletions cut 2 bases from V and 3 bases from J, with 4 bases between. Germline V gene data show CDR1 as MRHNA and CDR2 as SNTAGT. CDR3 in DNA: TGTGCCAGCAGTGACGGTCACTATGGCTACACCTTC. It yields the protein CASSDGHYGYTF.

The chain employs TRBV29-1 and TRBJ1-1; D call uncertain. The germline V gene has CDR1 SQVTM and CDR2 ANQGSEA. This CDR3 region has 13 residues. Trimming removed 4 bases from V and 2 bases from J, with 11 bases in between. Here the CDR3 reads CSVAGRSNTEAFF. CDR3 sequence (DNA): TGCAGCGTTGCGGGCAGGTCAAACACTGAAGCTTTCTTT.

The chain uses TRBV20-1 and TRBJ1-2, with D uncertain. This CDR3 comprises 11 residues. Germline V lookup: CDR1 DFQATT, CDR2 SNEGSKA (reference sequence). CDR3 amino acids: CRGEGTGGYTF. CDR3 nucleotides: TGCAGGGGAGAGGGCACGGGAGGCTACACCTTC.

This clonotype was counted a single time. V and J are TRBV6-2 or TRBV6-3 and TRBJ2-7, with D possibly matching TRBD2 (5 bases). The V gene lost 2 bases and the J gene lost 2 bases, with 16 bases spanning the gap. From germline, CDR1 is MNHEY and CDR2 SVGEGT. The CDR3 has 16 residues. The DNA of the CDR3 is TGTGCCAGCAGTTACAGCGGTTACACCTTGACCTACGAGCAGTACTTC. Protein: CASSYSGYTLTYEQYF.

J is TRBJ1-1 and V is TRBV7-9; D possibly corresponds to TRBD1 (5 bases). CDR3 size: 13 residues. Germline V gives CDR1 SEHNR, CDR2 FQNEAQ (reference sequence). The V end was cut by 3 bases, the J end by 4 bases, with 9 bases between. CDR3 DNA: TGTGCCAGCAGCTTCGAGGGACTCACTGAAGCTTTCTTT. Its protein product is CASSFEGLTEAFF.

The V and J genes are TRBV18 and TRBJ2-1; D is ambiguous. CDR1 is KGHSH and CDR2 is LQKENI in the germline V gene. Deletions cut 3 bases from V and 8 bases from J, with 5 bases between. The CDR3 contains 11 residues. This chain's CDR3 is CASSPSDEQFF. DNA of the CDR3: TGTGCCAGCTCACCCTCCGATGAGCAGTTCTTC.

This chain connects TRBV2 to TRBJ2-6; D unclear. Germline V CDR1 and CDR2: SNHLY, FYNNEI. The CDR3 runs 13 residues. CDR3 in DNA: TGTGCGCATAGCCAGGCTGGGGCCAACGTCCTGACTTTC. Residues: CAHSQAGANVLTF. Looking up the rest from reference TRBV2 and TRBJ2-6 gives the full variable domain: EPEVTQTPSHQVTQMGQEVILRCVPISNHLYFYWYRQILGQKVEFLVSFYNNEISEKSEIFDDQFSVERPDGSNFTLKIRSTKLEDSAMYFCAHSQAGANVLTFGAGSRLTVL.

The CDR3 loop reads CASSGWLRGTEAFF. For the CDR3, the DNA is TGCGCCAGCAGTGGGTGGCTTAGAGGTACTGAAGCTTTCTTT. The chain has TRBV4-1 and TRBJ1-1; D is uncertain. The CDR3 length is 14 residues. CDR1 and CDR2 (germline): MGHRA, YSYEKL. The V and J ends lost 6 bases and 5 bases respectively, with 16 bases between them.

CDR3 region: CASSPGVNSPLHF. The CDR3 nucleotides are TGTGCCAGCAGCCCAGGGGTTAATTCACCCCTCCACTTT. V and J are TRBV7-6 and TRBJ1-6, with D tentatively TRBD1 (6 bases). Germline CDR1 is SGHVS and CDR2 is FNYEAQ. V lost 5 bases, J lost 6 bases, and 8 bases lay in between. This CDR3 region has 13 residues.

The CDR3 DNA reads TGTGCCAGCAGACAGGATACCAATCAGCCCCAGCATTTT. It specifies CASRQDTNQPQHF. This chain uses TRBV25-1 with TRBJ1-5, with D possibly matching TRBD1 (5 bases). Germline CDR1 MGHDK, CDR2 SYGVNS. Trimming took off 6 bases at V and 3 bases at J, with 9 bases between the two ends. This CDR3 has 13 amino acids.

The chain joins TRBV5-1 to TRBJ1-5, with D tentatively TRBD1 (5 bases). Trimming took off 1 base at V and 4 bases at J, with 12 bases between the two ends. The length of the CDR3 is 15 residues. Germline V CDR1 and CDR2: SGHRS, YFSETQ. The DNA of the CDR3 is TGCGCCAGCAGCTTGTCATCAGGGATGAATCAGCCCCAGCATTTT. This codes for CASSLSSGMNQPQHF.

V usage is TRBV7-9 and J usage is TRBJ1-2; D remains unclear. V was shortened by 5 bases and J by 2 bases, with 12 bases between the two germline ends. Germline V gene lookup returns CDR1 SEHNR and CDR2 FQNEAQ (reference sequence). The CDR3 has 14 amino acids. Written as DNA, the CDR3 is TGTGCCAGCAGCCTGAGTCAGGAGAACTATGGCTACACCTTC. It codes for CASSLSQENYGYTF.

The chain recombines TRBV30 with TRBJ2-4; D remains ambiguous. Germline V gene data show CDR1 as GTSNPN and CDR2 as SVGIG (reference sequence). Between the trimmed V and J ends, which lost 2 bases and 3 bases, there was a span of 2 bases. This CDR3 comprises 11 residues. CDR3: CAWSLKNIQYF. CDR3 nucleotide sequence: TGTGCCTGGAGTCTCAAAAACATTCAGTACTTC.

This CDR3 reads CASSLSISRSNQPQHF. CDR3 sequence (DNA): TGTGCCAGCAGTCTGTCCATAAGCAGGAGCAATCAGCCCCAGCATTTT. The chain joins TRBV28 to TRBJ1-5; no reliable D call. Trimming cost V 5 bases and J 1 base, with 15 bases left between them. CDR3 size: 16 residues. Looked up from germline, CDR1 is MDHEN and CDR2 is SYDVKM. Full variable domain (outside the CDR3, taken from reference TRBV28 and TRBJ1-5): DVKVTQSSRYLVKRTGEKVFLECVQDMDHENMFWYRQDPGLGLRLIYFSYDVKMKEKGDIPEGYSVSREKKERFSLILESASTNQTSMYLCASSLSISRSNQPQHFGDGTRLSIL.

The gene calls are TRBV12-3 or TRBV12-4 and TRBJ2-1; 12 nucleotides align to TRBD2. The trim removed 5 bases at V and 6 bases at J, leaving 5 bases unmatched. The CDR3 consists of 15 residues. Here the CDR3 reads CASSPLAGGVNEQFF. DNA of the CDR3: TGTGCCAGCAGTCCGCTAGCGGGAGGGGTCAATGAGCAGTTCTTC.

The V call is TRBV7-2, the J call TRBJ1-2; TRBD1 aligns across 8 bases. The junction had 7 bases not matched to a gene; V was cut back by 3 bases and J by 4 bases. CDR3 size: 15 residues. Germline V lookup: CDR1 SGHTA, CDR2 FQGNSA. CDR3 protein: CASSFAGGAAYGYTF. CDR3 in DNA: TGTGCCAGCAGCTTTGCAGGGGGCGCTGCCTATGGCTACACCTTC.

The rearrangement joins TRBV29-1 to TRBJ1-2, with no clear D. Germline CDR1 is SQVTM and CDR2 is ANQGSEA. Trimming took 2 bases from V and 4 from J, leaving 14 bases between them. This CDR3 is built from 14 residues. The CDR3 protein is CSVERDQLGYGYTF. The CDR3 bases are TGCAGCGTTGAAAGGGATCAGCTAGGCTATGGCTACACCTTC.

This chain connects TRBV18 to TRBJ2-1; 7 bases align to TRBD2. The V gene's germline CDR1 is KGHSH and CDR2 LQKENI. This CDR3 contains 16 residues. V shed 4 bases, J shed 6 bases, and the junction held 12 bases outside the gene matches. CDR3 region: CASSLFVTSRGNEQFF. In nucleotides, the CDR3 is TGTGCCAGCTCACTCTTTGTGACTAGCCGAGGCAATGAGCAGTTCTTC. The full variable domain, its missing parts supplied by reference TRBV18 and TRBJ2-1, is NAGVMQNPRHLVRRRGQEARLRCSPMKGHSHVYWYRQLPEEGLKFMVYLQKENIIDESGMPKERFSAEFPKEGPSILRIQQVVRGDSAAYFCASSLFVTSRGNEQFFGPGTRLTVL.

DNA of the CDR3: TGTGCCTGGAGAAAAGGCGGGAGGGAGGATACGCAGTATTTT. It yields the protein CAWRKGGREDTQYF. V usage is TRBV30 and J usage is TRBJ2-3, with TRBD2 matching 9 bases. The CDR3 length is 14 residues. J was trimmed by 6 bases and V by 3 bases; bases with no gene match: 7. Germline CDR1 is GTSNPN and CDR2 is SVGIG (reference sequence).

The V and J genes are TRBV7-9 and TRBJ2-3; D not certain. This CDR3 has 14 residues. V lost 5 bases to trimming and J lost 1 base, with 10 bases between them. Per germline, CDR1 SEHNR and CDR2 FQNEAQ (reference sequence). The CDR3 sequence is CASSAYLGTDTQYF. DNA of the CDR3: TGTGCCAGCAGCGCGTACCTCGGCACAGATACGCAGTATTTT. Drawing the rest from reference TRBV7-9 and TRBJ2-3, the complete variable domain is DTGVSQNPRHKITKRGQNVTFRCDPISEHNRLYWYRQTLGQGPEFLTYFQNEAQLEKSRLLSDRFSAERPKGSFSTLEIQRTEQGDSAMYLCASSAYLGTDTQYFGPGTRLTVL.

This chain links TRBV6-4 with TRBJ2-3; possibly TRBD2 for D (6 bases). The V end was cut by 5 bases, the J end by 2 bases, with 14 bases between. The CDR3 sequence is 15 residues long. Per the germline V gene, CDR1 is MRHNA and CDR2 is SNTAGT. CDR3 loop: CASSPGGGFTDTQYF. In DNA form, the CDR3 reads TGTGCCAGCAGTCCTGGCGGAGGGTTCACAGATACGCAGTATTTT.

This sequence joins TRBV3-1 and TRBJ1-4; D is ambiguous. This CDR3 is built from 15 residues. Between the trimmed V and J ends, which lost 3 bases and 7 bases, there was a span of 15 bases. In germline, CDR1 is LGHDT, CDR2 YNNKEL (reference sequence). CDR3 protein: CASSHGLFGSEKLFF. The DNA for the CDR3 is TGTGCCAGCAGCCACGGACTCTTTGGGTCTGAAAAACTGTTTTTT.